A selection of T cell receptor beta chains follows, all from one sample in a study of blood T cell repertoires in COVID-19. The data were produced by immunoSEQ multiplex PCR, yet TCRdb's version contains in-frame clones alone and is incomplete. This table holds 20,000 to 25,000 clones, approximately 90% found once. The sample comprised peripheral blood. The receptor source for this set is a human donor with active COVID-19. The donor label of this sample is uncertain. Each CDR3 is given without its conserved first and last residue. Each record gives: V gene, J gene, CDR3 protein.

>TRBV12-5|TRBJ2-5
ASGLVQEGARETQY
>TRBV6-1|TRBJ1-2
ASSEASGVNGYT
>TRBV25-1|TRBJ1-1
ASSLAGQYSEAF
>TRBV19|TRBJ1-2
ASSRGTDINYGYT
>TRBV6-1|TRBJ2-4
ASSEALAELAKNIQY
>TRBV5-6|TRBJ2-2
ASSLGGLANTGELF
>TRBV24-1|TRBJ2-3
ATSDSSGTGKDTQY
>TRBV5-6|TRBJ2-2
ASSLGAKTGELF
>TRBV9|TRBJ2-3
ASSAWTGTSGSWSDTQY
>TRBV18|TRBJ2-3
ASSRWGGLSSTDTQY
>TRBV4-1|TRBJ1-1
ASSQDRGQGTNTEAF
>TRBV3-1/TRBV3-2|TRBJ2-7
ASSQGSSGYYVEQY
>TRBV24-1|TRBJ2-1
ATSDATGASGRSYNEQF
>TRBV20-1|TRBJ2-3
SASGGSAETTDTQY
>TRBV7-7|TRBJ2-1
ASSTDFDPYNEQF
>TRBV9|TRBJ2-7
ASSARSGRTGDEQY
>TRBV5-1|TRBJ2-7
ASSFGAGNYEQY
>TRBV3-1/TRBV3-2|TRBJ1-1
ASSQGQGGTGATEAF
>TRBV6-2/TRBV6-3|TRBJ1-4
ASSYSDSSFNEKLF
>TRBV15|TRBJ2-5
ATSRDPGGEETQY
>TRBV9|TRBJ1-1
ASSVNPGGGSEAF
>TRBV2|TRBJ1-1
ASSETRGAF
>TRBV19|TRBJ1-5
ASMEDSVEPQH
>TRBV9|TRBJ1-2
ASSLTGGKGYT
>TRBV27|TRBJ1-5
ASSTGGRGQKQPQH
>TRBV30|TRBJ1-1
AWSVSPNTEAF
>TRBV28|TRBJ1-1
ASSPDTTNTEAF
>TRBV6-6|TRBJ2-7
ASSYLAVMSYEQY
>TRBV3-1/TRBV3-2|TRBJ1-2
ASSRIGQGQGYT
>TRBV9|TRBJ1-1
ASSVDMNTEAF
>TRBV9|TRBJ2-2
ASSLRQGINTGELF
>TRBV7-3|TRBJ2-5
ASSLLAGGKETQY
>TRBV25-1|TRBJ1-2
ASSGGATAFNYGYT
>TRBV3-1/TRBV3-2|TRBJ1-3
ASSSSAGVGNTIY
>TRBV27|TRBJ2-1
ASGTGEGSYNEQF
>TRBV3-1/TRBV3-2|TRBJ2-7
ASSQRGFGSGSSYEQY
>TRBV3-1/TRBV3-2|TRBJ2-5
ASTGGETQY
>TRBV6-2/TRBV6-3|TRBJ2-1
ASSYPLGLAGTYNEQF
>TRBV4-2|TRBJ2-7
ASSQGLSSSYEQY
>TRBV12-3/TRBV12-4|TRBJ2-1
ASSRGGEQF
>TRBV6-5|TRBJ2-7
ASSRDRAIYEQY
>TRBV19|TRBJ1-3
ASSRQALRNTIY
>TRBV5-4|TRBJ1-1
ASSLAQGGLPGRAEAF
>TRBV9|TRBJ2-7
ASQRGDSPTYEQY
>TRBV9|TRBJ1-2
ASSATGVGILGYT
>TRBV30|TRBJ2-3
AWNRASRGGADTQY
>TRBV4-1|TRBJ1-5
ASSQEGVNQPQH
>TRBV7-8|TRBJ1-2
ASSRSTGNYGYT
>TRBV3-1/TRBV3-2|TRBJ2-3
ASSQGTGGGNTQY
>TRBV3-1/TRBV3-2|TRBJ2-5
ASSQDWARAGETQY
>TRBV19|TRBJ1-2
ASTKGDGYT
>TRBV5-1|TRBJ1-6
ASSPRSGQDNSPLH
>TRBV7-9|TRBJ1-2
ASRRGQGEGYT
>TRBV24-1|TRBJ2-1
ATSDLDTPRQF